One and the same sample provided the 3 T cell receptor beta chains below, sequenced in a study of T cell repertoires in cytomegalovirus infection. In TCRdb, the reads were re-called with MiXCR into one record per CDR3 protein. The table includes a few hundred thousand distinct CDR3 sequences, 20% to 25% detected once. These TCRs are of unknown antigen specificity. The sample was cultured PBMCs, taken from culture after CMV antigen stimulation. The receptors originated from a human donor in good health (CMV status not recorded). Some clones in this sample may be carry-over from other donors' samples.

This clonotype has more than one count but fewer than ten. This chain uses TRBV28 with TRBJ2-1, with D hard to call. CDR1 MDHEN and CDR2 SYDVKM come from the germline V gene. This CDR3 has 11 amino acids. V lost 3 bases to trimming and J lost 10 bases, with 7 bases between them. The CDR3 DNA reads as TGTGCCAGCAGTTTTTCGGCGGAGCAGTTCTTC. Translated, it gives CASSFSAEQFF.

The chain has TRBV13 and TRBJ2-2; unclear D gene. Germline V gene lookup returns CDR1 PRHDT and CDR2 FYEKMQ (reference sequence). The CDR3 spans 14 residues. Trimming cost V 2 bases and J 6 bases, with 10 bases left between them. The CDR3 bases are TGTGCCAGCAGCTTACGGGCTAGGTCCGGGGAGCTGTTTTTT. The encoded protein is CASSLRARSGELFF.

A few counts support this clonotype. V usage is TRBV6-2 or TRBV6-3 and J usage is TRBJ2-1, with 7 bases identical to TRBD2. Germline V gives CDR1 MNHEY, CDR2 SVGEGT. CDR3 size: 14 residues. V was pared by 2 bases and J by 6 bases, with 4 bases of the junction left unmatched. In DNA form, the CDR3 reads TGTGCCAGCAGTTACGGCGGGAGAGGCAATGAGCAGTTCTTC. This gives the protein CASSYGGRGNEQFF.